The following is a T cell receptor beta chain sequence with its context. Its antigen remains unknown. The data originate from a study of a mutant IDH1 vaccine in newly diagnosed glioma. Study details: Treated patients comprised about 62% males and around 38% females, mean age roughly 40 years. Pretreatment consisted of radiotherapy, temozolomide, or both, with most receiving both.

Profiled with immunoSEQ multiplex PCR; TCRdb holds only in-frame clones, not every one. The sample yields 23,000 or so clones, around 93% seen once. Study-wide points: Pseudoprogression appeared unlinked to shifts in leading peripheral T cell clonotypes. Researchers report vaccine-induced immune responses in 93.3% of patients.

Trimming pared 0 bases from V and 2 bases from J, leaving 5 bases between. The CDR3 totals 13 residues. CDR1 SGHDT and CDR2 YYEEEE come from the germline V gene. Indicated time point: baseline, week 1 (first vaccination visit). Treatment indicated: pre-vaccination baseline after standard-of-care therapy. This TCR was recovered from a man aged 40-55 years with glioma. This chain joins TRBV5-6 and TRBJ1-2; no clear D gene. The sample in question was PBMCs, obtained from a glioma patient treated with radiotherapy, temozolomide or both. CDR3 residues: CASSLGRNYGYTF. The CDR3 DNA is TGTGCCAGCAGCTTGGGTCGAAACTATGGCTACACCTTC.